This T cell receptor beta chain was identified during a study of chemoradiotherapy in HPV16-positive cancers. Broader study findings: The functional HPV-specific definition rests on just a couple of HPV16-positive patients.

Samples were taken several times over chemoradiotherapy. Notes on this clone: No antigen is known for it.

V lost 10 bases, J lost 3 bases, and 17 bases stayed unmatched. Germline V CDR1 and CDR2: SNHLY, FYNNEI. The CDR3 runs to 17 residues. TCRdb's table, derived via immunoSEQ multiplex PCR, lists solely in-frame clones and lacks some. The sample has 3,000 to 4,000 clones; about 90% are singletons. This chain uses TRBV2 with TRBJ2-5; 10 nucleotides line up with TRBD2. The origin of this receptor is a human donor with HPV-associated anogenital cancer. Sequenced material: tumor tissue, taken from a patient who underwent chemoradiotherapy. The DNA of the CDR3 is TGTGCCACCACACGGACTAGCGGCCTCGGGGGTGAAGAGACCCAGTACTTC. Amino acid sequence: CATTRTSGLGGEETQYF.